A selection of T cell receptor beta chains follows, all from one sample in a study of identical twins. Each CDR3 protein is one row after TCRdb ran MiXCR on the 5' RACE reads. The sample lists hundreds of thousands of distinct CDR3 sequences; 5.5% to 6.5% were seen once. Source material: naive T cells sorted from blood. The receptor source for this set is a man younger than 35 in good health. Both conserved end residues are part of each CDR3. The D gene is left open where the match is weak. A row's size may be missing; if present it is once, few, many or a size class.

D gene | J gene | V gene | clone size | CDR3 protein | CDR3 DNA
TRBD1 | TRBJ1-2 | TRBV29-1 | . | CSVHEQGNHGYTF | TGCAGCGTTCACGAACAGGGGAACCATGGCTACACCTTC
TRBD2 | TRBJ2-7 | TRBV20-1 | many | CSARLAGDEEQYF | TGCAGTGCTCGTTTGGCGGGAGACGAAGAGCAGTACTTC
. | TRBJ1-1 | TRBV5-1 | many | CASSSQGSRNEAFF | TGCGCCAGCAGCTCTCAGGGCTCCCGAAATGAAGCTTTCTTT
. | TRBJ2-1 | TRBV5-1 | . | CASSPLGRHNEQFF | TGCGCCAGCAGCCCCCTTGGACGCCACAATGAGCAGTTCTTC
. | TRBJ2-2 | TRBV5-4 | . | CASSGGITGELFF | TGTGCCAGCAGCGGCGGGATCACCGGGGAGCTGTTTTTT
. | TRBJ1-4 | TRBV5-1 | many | CASRKTSTNEKLFF | TGCGCCAGCCGGAAGACCTCAACTAATGAAAAACTGTTTTTT
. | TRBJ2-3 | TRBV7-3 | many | CASSLRWRDTQYF | TGTGCCAGCAGCTTAAGATGGCGCGATACGCAGTATTTT
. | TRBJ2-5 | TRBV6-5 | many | CASSQTGPAVF | TGTGCCAGCAGTCAGACGGGGCCGGCAGTCTTC
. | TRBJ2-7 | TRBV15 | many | CATSRVEAGHEQYF | TGTGCCACCAGCAGAGTAGAGGCAGGACACGAGCAGTACTTC
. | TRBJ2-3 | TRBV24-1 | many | CATSDTWPQDTQYF | TGTGCCACCAGTGATACCTGGCCTCAGGATACGCAGTATTTT
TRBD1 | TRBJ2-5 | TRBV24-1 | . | CATSPGQAQETQYF | TGTGCCACCAGTCCGGGACAGGCCCAAGAGACCCAGTACTTC
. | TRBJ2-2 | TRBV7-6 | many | CASSFDRENTGELFF | TGTGCCAGCAGCTTCGACAGAGAGAACACCGGGGAGCTGTTTTTT
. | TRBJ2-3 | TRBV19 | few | CASSIEGSDTQYF | TGTGCCAGTAGTATAGAGGGTTCAGATACGCAGTATTTT
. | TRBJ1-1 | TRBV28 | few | CASSPPGGGKVTEAFF | TGTGCCAGCAGTCCCCCGGGGGGGGGTAAGGTCACTGAAGCTTTCTTT
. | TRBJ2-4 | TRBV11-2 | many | CASSLDGRGFGKNIQYF | TGTGCCAGCAGCTTAGACGGCCGGGGTTTTGGCAAAAACATTCAGTACTTC
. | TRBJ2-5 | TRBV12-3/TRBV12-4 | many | CASSLGGTGGETQYF | TGTGCCAGCAGTTTGGGCGGAACCGGGGGAGAGACCCAGTACTTC
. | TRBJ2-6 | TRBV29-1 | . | CSVPGEAGANVLTF | TGCAGCGTGCCAGGGGAGGCTGGGGCCAACGTCCTGACTTTC
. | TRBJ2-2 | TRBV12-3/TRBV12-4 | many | CASIAPNTGELFF | TGTGCCAGCATTGCCCCGAACACCGGGGAGCTGTTTTTT
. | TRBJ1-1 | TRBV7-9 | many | CASSLRKRDTEAFF | TGTGCCAGCAGCTTAAGGAAGAGGGACACTGAAGCTTTCTTT
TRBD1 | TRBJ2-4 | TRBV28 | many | CASSLMDRGNIQYF | TGTGCCAGCAGTTTAATGGACAGGGGAAACATTCAGTACTTC
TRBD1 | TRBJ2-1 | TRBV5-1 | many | CASSKGGQGAYNEQFF | TGCGCCAGCAGTAAAGGAGGTCAGGGGGCCTACAATGAGCAGTTCTTC
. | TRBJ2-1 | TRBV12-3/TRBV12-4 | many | CASSLGQGNGEQFF | TGTGCCAGCAGTTTAGGGCAGGGTAACGGTGAGCAGTTCTTC
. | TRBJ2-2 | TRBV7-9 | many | CASSMYRDLTGELFF | TGTGCCAGCAGCATGTACAGGGATTTGACCGGGGAGCTGTTTTTT
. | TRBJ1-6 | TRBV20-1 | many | CSALGQSNNSPLHF | TGCAGTGCACTCGGACAGTCGAATAATTCACCCCTCCACTTT
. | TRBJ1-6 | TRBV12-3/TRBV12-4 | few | CASSFAKENSPLHF | TGTGCCAGCAGTTTTGCAAAGGAGAATTCACCCCTCCACTTT
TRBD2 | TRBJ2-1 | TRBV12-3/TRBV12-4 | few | CASSLIVGGRRYNEQFF | TGTGCTAGCAGTTTAATAGTAGGCGGGAGGCGGTACAATGAGCAGTTCTTC
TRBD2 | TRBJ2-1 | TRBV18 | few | CASSLQTSGRAEGPYNEQFF | TGTGCCAGCTCACTCCAAACTAGCGGGAGGGCCGAGGGCCCCTACAATGAGCAGTTCTTC
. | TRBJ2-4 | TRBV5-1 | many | CASSSRKNIQYF | TGCGCCAGCAGCAGCCGTAAAAACATTCAGTACTTC
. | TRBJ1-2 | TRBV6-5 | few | CASIGGQDGYTF | TGTGCCAGCATCGGGGGGCAAGATGGCTACACCTTC
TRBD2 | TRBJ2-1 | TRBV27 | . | CASSLRFGLAGDEFF | TGTGCCAGCAGTTTAAGATTCGGGCTAGCGGGAGACGAGTTCTTC
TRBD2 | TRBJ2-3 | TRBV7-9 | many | CASSSTSGRGWDTQYF | TGTGCCAGCAGCTCGACTAGCGGGAGAGGATGGGATACGCAGTATTTT
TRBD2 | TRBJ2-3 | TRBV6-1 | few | CASGPGRDYLRDTQYF | TGTGCCAGCGGCCCAGGGAGGGACTACCTTCGGGATACGCAGTATTTT
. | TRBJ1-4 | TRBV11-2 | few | CASSFNGAVAEKLFF | TGTGCCAGCAGCTTTAACGGAGCTGTAGCTGAAAAACTGTTTTTT
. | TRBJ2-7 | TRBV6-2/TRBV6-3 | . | CASKPNGYEQYF | TGTGCCAGCAAGCCCAACGGCTACGAGCAGTACTTC
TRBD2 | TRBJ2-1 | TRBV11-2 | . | CATTGLADYNEQFF | TGTGCCACCACGGGACTAGCGGATTACAATGAGCAGTTCTTC
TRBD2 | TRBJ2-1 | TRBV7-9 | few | CASSLALQGGLQFF | TGTGCCAGCAGCTTAGCTCTTCAGGGAGGGTTGCAGTTCTTC
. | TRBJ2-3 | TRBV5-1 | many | CASSLDMWRTTDTQYF | TGCGCCAGCAGCTTGGACATGTGGCGCACCACAGATACGCAGTATTTT
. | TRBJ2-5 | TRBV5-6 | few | CASSLPGGTGETQYF | TGTGCCAGCAGCCTACCTGGGGGGACGGGAGAGACCCAGTACTTC
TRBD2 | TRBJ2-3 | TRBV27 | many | CASSPGTSGRFTDTQYF | TGTGCCAGCAGTCCAGGGACTAGCGGGAGGTTCACAGATACGCAGTATTTT
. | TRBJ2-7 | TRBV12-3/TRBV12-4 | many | CATGSNYEQYF | TGTGCCACCGGGAGCAACTACGAGCAGTACTTC
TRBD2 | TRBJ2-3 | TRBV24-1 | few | CATKLAGGLRLDTQYF | TGTGCCACCAAATTAGCGGGAGGGCTTCGGCTGGATACGCAGTATTTT
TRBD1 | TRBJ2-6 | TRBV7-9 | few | CASSLGTGQAGANVLTF | TGTGCCAGCAGCTTAGGGACAGGGCAGGCTGGGGCCAACGTCCTGACTTTC
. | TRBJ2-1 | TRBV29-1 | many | CSVVLSAYNEQFF | TGCAGCGTTGTACTGTCAGCCTACAATGAGCAGTTCTTC